The clone carrying this T cell receptor beta chain has a single count. Antigen unknown. The sample is drawn from a study of T cell responses to AZD1222 COVID-19 vaccine. Study-wide context: Second doses that came at about 4 or about 12 weeks were put together.

Profiling relied on immunoSEQ multiplex PCR, and the TCRdb table lists in-frame clones only, not all of them. Of 140,000 to 150,000 clones listed, about 93% are singletons. General study points: Possibly, clonal diversity was underestimated; donors were largely white British and included more females. CD4 TCRs covered the whole spike, strongest at regions 160-218 and 743-854.

V lost 4 bases to trimming and J lost 3 bases, with 12 bases between them. CDR3 length: 14 residues. Per the germline V gene, CDR1 is SGHTA and CDR2 is FQGNSA. The sample consisted of peripheral blood, taken on day 0 of AZD1222 vaccination. V gene TRBV7-2 combines with J gene TRBJ1-2, with unresolved D. The TCR was taken from an adult in good health. CDR3 nucleotides: TGTGCCAGCAGCTCCCCCCTGACTGACTATGGCTACACCTTC. Its protein is CASSSPLTDYGYTF.